This T cell receptor beta chain was captured in a study of response to subunit inactivated influenza vaccine. Germline V gene data show CDR1 as SGHRS and CDR2 as YFSETQ. The CDR3 totals 21 residues. V gave up 0 bases and J gave up 4 bases, with 28 bases separating them. TCRdb re-derived calls from the RT-PCR reads in MiXCR, one entry per CDR3 protein. The sample holds about 540,000 distinct CDR3 sequences, under 30% seen once. This sample was shared with a second study, whose subject was T cells expressing NK-cell markers. That source adds: UMI-tagged 5'RACE template switching yielded the TCR beta cDNA. Of the CD8+ T cells in over five donors, about 1.0-7.0% belonged to dominant NKG2C+ clonotypes. It is unclear if expanded NKG2C-expressing clones target HCMV antigens.

The chain carries TRBV5-1 and TRBJ2-2; D tentatively fits TRBD1 or TRBD2 (5 bases each). This sample comprised CD4+ T cells sorted from PBMCs, obtained 11 to 12 days after vaccination. The receptor was derived from a man aged 50-60 years who received an inactivated influenza vaccine. CDR3 loop: CASSLGLYEGVSGPATGELFF. The CDR3, as DNA: TGCGCCAGCAGCTTGGGGTTATACGAGGGTGTCTCGGGGCCTGCCACCGGGGAGCTGTTTTTT.